These T cell receptor beta chains were read from a single sample in a study of regulatory T cells in long-lasting Graves disease. TCRdb re-called the multiplex PCR reads with MiXCR, one entry per CDR3 protein. Of over 350,000 distinct CDR3 sequences in the sample, roughly 20% were seen once. The sample here was peripheral blood mononuclear cells (PBMCs), taken when the disease was refractory, from a patient treated with antithyroid drugs. These receptors were taken from a female donor with Graves disease. CDR3s include the opening cysteine and the closing phenylalanine or tryptophan. Each record gives: V gene, clone size, D gene, J gene, CDR3 DNA, CDR3 protein. D genes are given only for firm matches. The listing skips clone size in some rows; elsewhere it reads once, few, many or a size class.

>TRBV29-1|few|-|TRBJ1-2
TGCAGCGTTGCCGGGGGGAATAGTATGTATGGCTACACCTTC
CSVAGGNSMYGYTF
>TRBV12-3/TRBV12-4|-|-|TRBJ2-7
TGTGCCAGCAGTTTGGGACCGACTGGGCAGTACTTC
CASSLGPTGQYF
>TRBV11-2|many|-|TRBJ2-2
TGTGCCAGCAGCTTCGGATACACCGGGGAGCTGTTTTTT
CASSFGYTGELFF
>TRBV12-3/TRBV12-4|many|TRBD1|TRBJ2-3
TGTGCCAGCAGTACAGGGGTGCGGTTGGTAGATACGCAGTATTTT
CASSTGVRLVDTQYF
>TRBV7-2|few|-|TRBJ2-7
TGTGCCAGCAGCAGCCGGGACTTTTACGAGCAGTACTTC
CASSSRDFYEQYF
>TRBV2|-|-|TRBJ1-1
TGTGCCAGCAGTGAAGCTGGGCGGGCTGAAGCTTCCTTT
CASSEAGRAEASF
>TRBV29-1|many|-|TRBJ2-5
TGCAGCGGGGGGACACTGAGAGAGACCCAGTACTTC
CSGGTLRETQYF
>TRBV5-1|-|TRBD2|TRBJ2-7
TGCGCCAGCAGCTCCCCTTTAGGAGATCCGGGACTAGCGCTATCCTACGAGCAGTACTTC
CASSSPLGDPGLALSYEQYF
>TRBV2|many|TRBD1|TRBJ2-7
TGTGCCACGCAAAGGGACAGGGGGCGAAGAGACGACGAGCAGTACTTC
CATQRDRGRRDDEQYF
>TRBV6-1|many|-|TRBJ2-2
TGTGCCAGCAGTGCTTTCACAGGGAACACCGGGGAGCTGTTTTTT
CASSAFTGNTGELFF
>TRBV11-2|many|TRBD1|TRBJ1-1
TGTGCCAGCAGCTTACGGGACAGGGTTTCTGAAGCTTTCTTT
CASSLRDRVSEAFF
>TRBV20-1|-|-|TRBJ1-6
TGCAGTGCCCGAACGCAGAATAATTCACCCCTCCACTTT
CSARTQNNSPLHF
>TRBV27|many|TRBD1|TRBJ1-4
TGTGCCAGCAGTGGCCAGGGGGCTGTGTTGGAAAAACTGTTTTTT
CASSGQGAVLEKLFF
>TRBV27|few|TRBD1|TRBJ2-7
TGTGCCAGCAGTTTACCAGGACAGGGGATTGGTGAGCAGTACTTC
CASSLPGQGIGEQYF
>TRBV12-3/TRBV12-4|-|-|TRBJ2-2
TGTGCCAGCAGCTACTATGCGAACACCGGGGGGCTGTTTTTT
CASSYYANTGGLFF
>TRBV19|few|TRBD1|TRBJ1-2
TGTGCCACCCTAACAGGGGGCTATGGCTACACCTTC
CATLTGGYGYTF
>TRBV9|many|TRBD2|TRBJ2-5
TGTGCCAGCAGCCCCTTGCGGACTAGCGAGCAAGAGACCCAGTACTTC
CASSPLRTSEQETQYF
>TRBV2|many|-|TRBJ2-5
TGTGCCGGAAGGACGGACCAAGAGACCCAGTACTTC
CAGRTDQETQYF
>TRBV2|many|-|TRBJ1-4
TGTGCCAGCCGACAGGCTAATGAAAAACTGTTTTTT
CASRQANEKLFF
>TRBV25-1|-|-|TRBJ2-5
TGTGCCAGCAGTGGCCAGGGGCGCCAAGAGACCCAGTACTTC
CASSGQGRQETQYF
>TRBV20-1|-|-|TRBJ2-3
TGCAGTGCTCGAATCCTTTCAGCAGATACGCAGTATTTT
CSARILSADTQYF
>TRBV20-1|-|TRBD2|TRBJ2-7
TGCAGTGCTAGTCTAGCGGGATTATCCTACGAGCAGTACTTC
CSASLAGLSYEQYF
>TRBV7-3|-|TRBD1|TRBJ1-1
TGTGCCAGCAGCCCGTCGACAGGGGCCACTGAAGCTTTCTTT
CASSPSTGATEAFF
>TRBV10-3|many|TRBD1|TRBJ1-2
TGTGCCATCAGTGACGGGGACAGGGTCTATGGCTACACCTTC
CAISDGDRVYGYTF
>TRBV7-2|few|-|TRBJ2-7
TGTGCCAGCAGCACGCAGGGGTTAGAGTCCTACGAGCAGTACTTC
CASSTQGLESYEQYF
>TRBV28|-|TRBD2|TRBJ2-1
TGTGCCAGCAGCCCGGGACTAGCGGGAGCAGCGTTCTTC
CASSPGLAGAAFF
>TRBV19|-|-|TRBJ1-2
TGTGCCAGTAGTTTAAAGATCGGGGTCCACTATGGCTACACCTTC
CASSLKIGVHYGYTF
>TRBV12-3/TRBV12-4|-|-|TRBJ2-1
TGTGCCAGCACCGAAGCAGGGAATGAGCAGTTCTTC
CASTEAGNEQFF